This TCR beta chain was recorded in a study of cytomegalovirus exposure and HLA in healthy donors. Whole-study findings and limits: Overall, approximately 180 TCR beta chains were annotated as cytomegalovirus-associated. The classifier reportedly diagnosed cytomegalovirus status with high specificity and sensitivity. A later analysis reported that several of the most significant clusters appeared to be linked to common viral pathogens, among them Epstein-Barr virus. Productive status was seen about 90% or about 30% of the time for most TCR beta V segments in an earlier analysis.

The length of the CDR3 is 18 residues. Looked up from germline, CDR1 is MDHEN and CDR2 is SYDVKM. Trimming cost V 2 bases and J 0 bases, with 20 bases left between them. In the PCR, 60 Vbeta and 13 Jbeta primers were used. The protocol was immunoSEQ multiplex PCR, while the TCRdb copy is restricted to in-frame clones and leaves out a portion. The sample includes under 150,000 clones, around four fifths of them seen just once. For this clone: Its target is not known.

V and J are TRBV28 and TRBJ2-7; D is perhaps TRBD1 (6 bases). The sequencing input was PBMCs. This TCR came from a man aged 40-50 years in good health and CMV-seronegative. The CDR3 DNA follows: TGTGCCAGCAGTTTAAGTCCTGGTTTGGGGGCAAGCTCCTACGAGCAGTACTTC. This codes for CASSLSPGLGASSYEQYF.